The rows below give T cell receptor beta chains drawn from one sample of a study of a mutant IDH1 vaccine in newly diagnosed glioma. These TCRs' antigens remain unknown. TCRdb's copy holds only in-frame clones and misses some; the assay was immunoSEQ multiplex PCR. The sample has 50,000 to 70,000 clones, roughly 77% seen once. This specimen consisted of PBMCs, obtained from a glioma patient whose treatment included an IDH1 peptide vaccine. These receptors came from a woman aged 40 to 50 with glioma. Some clones in this sample may be carry-over from other donors' samples. Both conserved end residues are part of each CDR3. A D gene is named only where the DNA matches it firmly. Only some rows state a clone size, as once, few, many or a class for expanded clones.

cdr3_aa: CASSWGTSGGRAQETQYF
cdr3_nt: TGTGCCAGCAGCTGGGGGACTAGCGGGGGGAGAGCCCAAGAGACCCAGTACTTC
v_call: TRBV7-2
d_call: TRBD2
j_call: TRBJ2-5
clone_size: .

cdr3_aa: CASRNTDTQYF
cdr3_nt: TGCGCCAGCCGTAACACAGATACGCAGTATTTT
v_call: TRBV5-1
d_call: .
j_call: TRBJ2-3
clone_size: .

cdr3_aa: CASSVASGGISEQFF
cdr3_nt: TGTGCCAGCAGCGTAGCTAGCGGGGGCATTAGTGAGCAGTTCTTC
v_call: TRBV9
d_call: TRBD2
j_call: TRBJ2-1
clone_size: .

cdr3_aa: CASSPGGSNQPQHF
cdr3_nt: TGTGCCAGCAGCCCCGGGGGTAGCAATCAGCCCCAGCATTTT
v_call: TRBV6-5
d_call: .
j_call: TRBJ1-5
clone_size: .

cdr3_aa: CASSLQWNTEAFF
cdr3_nt: TGTGCCAGCTCACTACAGTGGAACACTGAAGCTTTCTTT
v_call: TRBV18
d_call: .
j_call: TRBJ1-1
clone_size: many

cdr3_aa: CASSTPPRGYTF
cdr3_nt: TGTGCCAGCAGCACTCCCCCGCGGGGCTACACCTTC
v_call: TRBV9
d_call: .
j_call: TRBJ1-2
clone_size: .

cdr3_aa: CACFLGWGGDFEQYF
cdr3_nt: TGTGCCTGTTTCCTCGGTTGGGGGGGGGACTTCGAGCAGTACTTC
v_call: TRBV30
d_call: TRBD2
j_call: TRBJ2-7
clone_size: .

cdr3_aa: CASGFPRDGTGELFF
cdr3_nt: TGTGCTAGTGGTTTCCCCAGGGATGGCACCGGGGAGCTGTTTTTT
v_call: TRBV12-5
d_call: .
j_call: TRBJ2-2
clone_size: .

cdr3_aa: CASSFRVWGNQPQHF
cdr3_nt: TGTGCCAGCAGCTTCAGGGTTTGGGGCAATCAGCCCCAGCATTTT
v_call: TRBV5-6
d_call: .
j_call: TRBJ1-5
clone_size: .

cdr3_aa: CASSQPGGGQYGYTF
cdr3_nt: TGCGCCAGCAGCCAACCTGGGGGGGGTCAATATGGCTACACCTTC
v_call: TRBV4-1
d_call: .
j_call: TRBJ1-2
clone_size: .

cdr3_aa: CASSPTNTEAFF
cdr3_nt: TGCGCCAGCAGCCCTACCAACACTGAAGCTTTCTTT
v_call: TRBV5-1
d_call: .
j_call: TRBJ1-1
clone_size: .

cdr3_aa: CASSHARDGNQPQHF
cdr3_nt: TGTGCCAGCAGTCACGCCAGGGATGGCAATCAGCCCCAGCATTTT
v_call: TRBV6-6
d_call: .
j_call: TRBJ1-5
clone_size: .

cdr3_aa: CASRTPGDYGYTF
cdr3_nt: TGTGCCAGCAGGACCCCAGGGGACTATGGCTACACCTTC
v_call: TRBV6-5
d_call: .
j_call: TRBJ1-2
clone_size: few